A selection of T cell receptor beta chains follows, all from one sample in a study of post-analysis software for immune sequencing data. TCRdb reanalysed the PCR reads using MiXCR and keeps one entry per CDR3 protein. The sample consists of about 400,000 distinct CDR3 sequences, roughly 30% of them appearing once. Specimen: blood. These TCRs come from a girl aged 5-17 years with multiple sclerosis. CDR3s include the opening cysteine and the closing phenylalanine or tryptophan. The order of the fields is J gene, V gene, D gene, clone size, CDR3 DNA, CDR3 protein. D genes are given only for firm matches. A row's size may be missing; if present it is once, few, many or a size class.

J: TRBJ1-1
V: TRBV18
D: NA
size: NA
DNA: TGTGCCAGCTCACCCTGGAGCACTGAAGCTTTCTTT
CDR3: CASSPWSTEAFF

J: TRBJ2-5
V: TRBV10-3
D: TRBD1
size: NA
DNA: TGTGCCATCAGTGAGACAGGGGACCACGGGCAGTACTTC
CDR3: CAISETGDHGQYF

J: TRBJ1-4
V: TRBV7-9
D: NA
size: NA
DNA: TGTGCCAGCAGCTCCGACCGGGACCGTCTTAATGAAAAACTGTTTTTT
CDR3: CASSSDRDRLNEKLFF

J: TRBJ1-2
V: TRBV4-1
D: TRBD1
size: few
DNA: TGCGCCAGCAGCCGACAGGGGTTAGGGTATGGCTACACCTTC
CDR3: CASSRQGLGYGYTF

J: TRBJ1-6
V: TRBV30
D: NA
size: NA
DNA: TGTGCCTGGAGTGTACCCTCACGGAGCTCCTATAATTCACCCCTCCACTTT
CDR3: CAWSVPSRSSYNSPLHF

J: TRBJ2-4
V: TRBV20-1
D: TRBD2
size: few
DNA: TGCAGTGCTAGTGGCCTAGCGGGGCCCGCCCTCCCCATTCAGTACTTC
CDR3: CSASGLAGPALPIQYF

J: TRBJ2-7
V: TRBV9
D: TRBD2
size: few
DNA: TGTGCCAGCAGCGTAGTTGAAGGCGGGGGACTGCAGTACTTC
CDR3: CASSVVEGGGLQYF

J: TRBJ2-7
V: TRBV20-1
D: TRBD1
size: few
DNA: TGCAGTGCTAGAGACCGGACAGGGATCCACGAGCAGTACTTC
CDR3: CSARDRTGIHEQYF

J: TRBJ2-1
V: TRBV30
D: TRBD2
size: NA
DNA: TGTGCCTGGAGTTTAGCGGGGGGCCTTTGGGATGAGCAGTTCTTC
CDR3: CAWSLAGGLWDEQFF

J: TRBJ2-7
V: TRBV5-1
D: TRBD1
size: NA
DNA: TGCGCCAGCAGCCGGGGACAGCAGGACGAGCAGTACTTC
CDR3: CASSRGQQDEQYF

J: TRBJ2-1
V: TRBV7-9
D: NA
size: NA
DNA: TGTGCCAGCAGTTTCGGAGCATTCAATGAGCAGTTCTTC
CDR3: CASSFGAFNEQFF

J: TRBJ2-3
V: TRBV6-5
D: NA
size: NA
DNA: TGTGCCAGCAGGTGGGGGGTAGCGGCAGATACGCAGTATTTT
CDR3: CASRWGVAADTQYF

J: TRBJ1-1
V: TRBV7-9
D: NA
size: NA
DNA: TGTGCCAGCAGCAGCGGGGTCCTGGGGAGCACTGAAGCTTTCTTT
CDR3: CASSSGVLGSTEAFF

J: TRBJ1-2
V: TRBV4-1
D: NA
size: NA
DNA: TGCGCCAGCAGCCTCCTGGGGGGACCCAACCATGGCGACACCTTC
CDR3: CASSLLGGPNHGDTF

J: TRBJ1-1
V: TRBV20-1
D: TRBD1
size: NA
DNA: TGCAGTGGCACAGGGGATCTAAGGGGAACTGAAGCTTTCTTT
CDR3: CSGTGDLRGTEAFF

J: TRBJ2-1
V: TRBV6-6
D: TRBD2
size: few
DNA: TGTGCCAGCAGTTGGAGCGGGGGGGCAATGAATGAGCAGTTCTTC
CDR3: CASSWSGGAMNEQFF

J: TRBJ2-1
V: TRBV2
D: TRBD2
size: NA
DNA: TGTGCCAGCAGTGAGCGGGAGGGCCCATACAATGAGCAGTTCTTC
CDR3: CASSEREGPYNEQFF

J: TRBJ1-2
V: TRBV6-2/TRBV6-3
D: TRBD1
size: NA
DNA: TGTGCCAGCATAAGAACAGGGGACTATGGCTACACCTTC
CDR3: CASIRTGDYGYTF

J: TRBJ2-7
V: TRBV29-1
D: TRBD2
size: few
DNA: TGCAGCGTCGCGACTAGCGGGGGGAACGAGCAGTACTTC
CDR3: CSVATSGGNEQYF

J: TRBJ1-2
V: TRBV5-4
D: NA
size: NA
DNA: TGTGCCAGCAGCCTACCCATGTTAGGCTACACCTTC
CDR3: CASSLPMLGYTF

J: TRBJ2-1
V: TRBV5-1
D: NA
size: NA
DNA: TGCGCCAGCAGCTTCAGACAGGTCTACAATGAGCAGTTCTTC
CDR3: CASSFRQVYNEQFF

J: TRBJ2-3
V: TRBV20-1
D: TRBD2
size: NA
DNA: TGCAGTGCTCCCGCTATAACTAGCGGGGGGCCAGATACGCAGTATTTT
CDR3: CSAPAITSGGPDTQYF

J: TRBJ1-1
V: TRBV12-3/TRBV12-4
D: NA
size: NA
DNA: TGTGCCAGCAGTTTAACCACCAGAACTGAAGCTTTCTTT
CDR3: CASSLTTRTEAFF

J: TRBJ2-5
V: TRBV5-1
D: TRBD2
size: few
DNA: TGCGCCAGCAGCCCCGTGGGACTAGCGGGAGAGCAGTACTTC
CDR3: CASSPVGLAGEQYF

J: TRBJ2-1
V: TRBV5-1
D: NA
size: NA
DNA: TGCGCCAGCAGCCCAACCGGGCAGGGAGTCAATGAGCAGTTCTTC
CDR3: CASSPTGQGVNEQFF

J: TRBJ2-1
V: TRBV5-1
D: NA
size: few
DNA: TGCGCCAGCAGCTTGGCCGGCGGGGATCCCTACAATGAGCAGTTCTTC
CDR3: CASSLAGGDPYNEQFF

J: TRBJ1-6
V: TRBV25-1
D: TRBD1
size: few
DNA: TGTGCCAGCAGTGAAGGGGGACAGTGGCTTTCACCCCTCCACTTT
CDR3: CASSEGGQWLSPLHF

J: TRBJ1-2
V: TRBV29-1
D: NA
size: few
DNA: TGCAGCGTTGAAGATCGAGAGCGGGGCTACACCTTC
CDR3: CSVEDRERGYTF

J: TRBJ2-5
V: TRBV29-1
D: NA
size: few
DNA: TGCAGCGTTGACTGGGGGTGGGAGACCCAGTACTTC
CDR3: CSVDWGWETQYF

J: TRBJ2-7
V: TRBV9
D: NA
size: NA
DNA: TGTGCCAGCGGACAGAACTACGAGCAGTACTTC
CDR3: CASGQNYEQYF

J: TRBJ2-1
V: TRBV5-5
D: NA
size: NA
DNA: TGTACCAGCAGCCCGGAACCCTCCTACAATGAGCAGTTCTTC
CDR3: CTSSPEPSYNEQFF

J: TRBJ2-5
V: TRBV28
D: TRBD2
size: few
DNA: TGTGCCAGCAGTGTGTCCGCGGGGGGCCTGGAGACCCAGTACTTC
CDR3: CASSVSAGGLETQYF

J: TRBJ1-4
V: TRBV14
D: TRBD1
size: NA
DNA: TGTGCCAGCAGCCGGACAGGGGGTTGGGGTGAAAAACTGTTTTTT
CDR3: CASSRTGGWGEKLFF

J: TRBJ2-5
V: TRBV29-1
D: TRBD1
size: few
DNA: TGCAGCGTTGAAGGGATCGAGACAGGGGTCCGGCAGACCCAGTACTTC
CDR3: CSVEGIETGVRQTQYF

J: TRBJ2-1
V: TRBV20-1
D: TRBD2
size: NA
DNA: TGCAGTGCTAGGGTGGGACTAGCGGGTTTGGTGTCCTACAATGAGCAGTTCTTC
CDR3: CSARVGLAGLVSYNEQFF

J: TRBJ2-2
V: TRBV28
D: NA
size: NA
DNA: TGTGCCAGCAGTTTAAATCTGGGAACGAACACCGGGGAGCTGTTTTTT
CDR3: CASSLNLGTNTGELFF

J: TRBJ1-6
V: TRBV6-1
D: TRBD1
size: few
DNA: TGTGCCAGCAGTGAGGCGGGACAGGGGGGAACCTCACCCCTCCACTTT
CDR3: CASSEAGQGGTSPLHF

J: TRBJ2-7
V: TRBV7-2
D: NA
size: once
DNA: TGTGCCAGCAGCTTTGTGCCGGGGGCTGCGGACGAGCAGTACTTC
CDR3: CASSFVPGAADEQYF

J: TRBJ2-5
V: TRBV18
D: NA
size: NA
DNA: TGTGCCAGCTCACCTTCGGCTTTAATAGAGACCCAGTACTTC
CDR3: CASSPSALIETQYF

J: TRBJ2-2
V: TRBV5-1
D: NA
size: once
DNA: TGCGCCAGCAGCTCCGGACAGCAGAACACCGGGGAGCTGTTTTTT
CDR3: CASSSGQQNTGELFF

J: TRBJ2-3
V: TRBV7-6
D: TRBD1
size: few
DNA: TGTGCCAGCAGTCCGGACAGGGACACAGATACGCAGTATTTT
CDR3: CASSPDRDTDTQYF

J: TRBJ1-1
V: TRBV18
D: TRBD1
size: NA
DNA: TGTGCCAGCTCACCAAAACAGGGGAACACTGAAGCCTTCTTT
CDR3: CASSPKQGNTEAFF

J: TRBJ2-3
V: TRBV5-1
D: NA
size: few
DNA: TGCGCCAGCAGCTCCACAGGGAGCACAGATACGCAGTATTTT
CDR3: CASSSTGSTDTQYF

J: TRBJ2-3
V: TRBV20-1
D: NA
size: NA
DNA: TGCAGTGCTAGAGATGAAACAGATACGCAGTATTTT
CDR3: CSARDETDTQYF

J: TRBJ1-5
V: TRBV6-2/TRBV6-3
D: TRBD1
size: NA
DNA: TGTGCCAGCAGATCTCAGGACAGGGGACATCAGCCCCAGCATTTT
CDR3: CASRSQDRGHQPQHF

J: TRBJ2-5
V: TRBV7-2
D: NA
size: NA
DNA: TGTGCCAGCAGCTTAGCCTGGCAGGCCGACCCTTCACAAGAGACCCAGTACTTC
CDR3: CASSLAWQADPSQETQYF

J: TRBJ1-4
V: TRBV7-9
D: NA
size: few
DNA: TGTGCCAGCAGCTTAGAGGTTGCAACTAATGAAAAACTGTTTTTT
CDR3: CASSLEVATNEKLFF

J: TRBJ1-2
V: TRBV29-1
D: TRBD1
size: NA
DNA: TGCAGCGTGTTCGGGACAGGGGAATATGGCTACACCTTC
CDR3: CSVFGTGEYGYTF

J: TRBJ2-7
V: TRBV7-6
D: NA
size: NA
DNA: TGTGCCAGCAGCTTAGAAAGGGGCGAGCAGTACTTC
CDR3: CASSLERGEQYF

J: TRBJ1-2
V: TRBV7-2
D: NA
size: few
DNA: TGTGCCAGCAGCTTAGGGCTGGGGAGAGTAAGCTATGGCTACACCTTC
CDR3: CASSLGLGRVSYGYTF

J: TRBJ2-1
V: TRBV6-1
D: NA
size: NA
DNA: TGTGCCAGCAGGGAAGCGCGGGGGGACAGGCGACGGTTCTTC
CDR3: CASREARGDRRRFF

J: TRBJ1-5
V: TRBV4-1
D: TRBD1
size: NA
DNA: TGCGCCAGCAGCCGTAGACAGGGGGTGAGCAATCAGCCCCAGCATTTT
CDR3: CASSRRQGVSNQPQHF

J: TRBJ2-1
V: TRBV9
D: NA
size: NA
DNA: TGTGCCAACAGCTCCGGGGGTAACTCCTACAATGAGCAGTTCTTC
CDR3: CANSSGGNSYNEQFF

J: TRBJ2-1
V: TRBV7-2
D: NA
size: few
DNA: TGTGCCAGCAGCTGGGGGGCGCGGAATGAGCAGTTCTTC
CDR3: CASSWGARNEQFF

J: TRBJ1-4
V: TRBV4-3
D: NA
size: few
DNA: TGCGCCAGCAGCCAAGAACCGCAGGGTAACGAAAAACTGTTTTTT
CDR3: CASSQEPQGNEKLFF

J: TRBJ1-6
V: TRBV6-1
D: NA
size: NA
DNA: TGTGCCAGCCAATCTCGGGACCCCTATAATTCACCCCTCCACTTT
CDR3: CASQSRDPYNSPLHF